The present TCR beta chain was sequenced within a study of cytomegalovirus exposure and HLA in healthy donors. Of note for this clone: The junction shows a germline mismatch at one end, possibly a read error.

Primers for the PCR totalled 60 Vbeta and 13 Jbeta. Sequencing used immunoSEQ multiplex PCR; TCRdb keeps in-frame clones, though not all of them. The sample has some 110,000 clones; 75% are singletons. The CDR3 contains 12 residues. The germline V gene encodes CDR1 SEHNR and CDR2 FQNEAQ (reference sequence). This receptor was obtained from a man in his forties or fifties in good health and CMV-seronegative. V gene TRBV7-9 combines with J gene TRBJ2-5; D is undetermined. Sample: PBMCs. CDR3 protein: CSSSVEHTTQYF. CDR3 DNA: TGTTCCAGCAGCGTAGAACACACAACCCAGTACTTC.